This TCR beta chain was documented in a study of shared clonotypes between healthy human individuals. To note about this clone: The antigen is undetermined.

This table comes from immunoSEQ multiplex PCR, and its TCRdb copy is limited to in-frame clones, with some not included. Of around 1.9 million clones in the sample, about 94% are singletons; the top ten hold more than 1.5%. The CDR3 contains 13 residues. Losses at the gene ends were 6 bases for V and 1 base for J; bases not matched to a gene: 1. The germline gives CDR1 SGHTA, CDR2 FQGNSA. Study-level results: Blood alone was sampled, and tissue repertoires likely differ.

Naive CD8 isolation took CD45RO-negative cells positively selected for CCR7 and excluded terminally differentiated effector memory CD45RA+ cells. The sequence was obtained from a man aged 18-30 years in good health. Some clones in this sample may be carry-over from other donors' samples. J is TRBJ2-7 and V is TRBV7-2; TRBD2 aligns across 9 bases. Source material: naive CD8+ T cells from PBMCs. CDR3 sequence reads: CASRAGGSYEQYF. The CDR3 DNA is TGTGCCAGCAGAGCGGGAGGTTCCTACGAGCAGTACTTC.